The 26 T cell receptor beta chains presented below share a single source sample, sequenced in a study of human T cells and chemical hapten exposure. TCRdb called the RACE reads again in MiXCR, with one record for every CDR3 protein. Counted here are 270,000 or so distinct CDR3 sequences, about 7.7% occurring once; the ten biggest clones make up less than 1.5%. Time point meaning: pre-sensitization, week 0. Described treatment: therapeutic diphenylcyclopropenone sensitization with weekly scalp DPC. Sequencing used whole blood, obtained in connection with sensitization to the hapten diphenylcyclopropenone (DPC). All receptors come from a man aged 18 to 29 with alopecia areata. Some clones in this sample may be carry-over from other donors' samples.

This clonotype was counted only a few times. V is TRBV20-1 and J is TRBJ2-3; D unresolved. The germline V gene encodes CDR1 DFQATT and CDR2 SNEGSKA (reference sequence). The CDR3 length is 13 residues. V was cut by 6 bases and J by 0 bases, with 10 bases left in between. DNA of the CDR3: TGCAGTGCCTCGCAGGCTAGCACAGATACGCAGTATTTT. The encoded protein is CSASQASTDTQYF.

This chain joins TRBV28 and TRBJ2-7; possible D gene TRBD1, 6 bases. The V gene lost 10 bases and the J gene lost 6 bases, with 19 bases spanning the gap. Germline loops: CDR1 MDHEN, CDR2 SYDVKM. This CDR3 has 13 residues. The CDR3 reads CATRGDGESEQYF. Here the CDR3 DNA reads TGTGCCACCAGGGGAGACGGGGAATCCGAGCAGTACTTC.

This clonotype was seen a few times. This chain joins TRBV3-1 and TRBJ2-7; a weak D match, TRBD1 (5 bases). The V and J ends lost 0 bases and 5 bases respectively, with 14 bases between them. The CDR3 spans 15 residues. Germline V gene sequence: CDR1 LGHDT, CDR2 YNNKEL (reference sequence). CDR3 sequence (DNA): TGTGCCAGCAGCCAAGATTGGCAGGGCGGCCACGAGCAGTACTTC. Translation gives CASSQDWQGGHEQYF.

The CDR3 DNA is TGTGCCAGCAGTTCCGGACTAGCTAGCACAGATACGCAGTATTTT. It is translated as CASSSGLASTDTQYF. The rearrangement joins TRBV12-3 or TRBV12-4 to TRBJ2-3, with 8 bases identical to TRBD2. With V trimmed by 4 bases and J by 0 bases, 3 bases remained unmatched. The CDR3 consists of 15 residues.

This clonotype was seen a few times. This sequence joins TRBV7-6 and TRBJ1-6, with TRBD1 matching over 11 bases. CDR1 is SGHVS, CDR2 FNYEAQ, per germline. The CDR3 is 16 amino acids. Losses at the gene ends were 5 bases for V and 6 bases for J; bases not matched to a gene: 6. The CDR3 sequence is CASSLGQGAGNSPLHF. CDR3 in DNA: TGTGCCAGCAGCCTTGGACAGGGGGCGGGTAATTCACCCCTCCACTTT.

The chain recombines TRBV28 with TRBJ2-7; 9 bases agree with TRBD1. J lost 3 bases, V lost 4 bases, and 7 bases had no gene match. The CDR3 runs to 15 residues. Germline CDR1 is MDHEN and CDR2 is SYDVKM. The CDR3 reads CASSSTGTGSYEQYF. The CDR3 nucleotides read TGTGCCAGCAGTTCAACCGGGACAGGGAGCTACGAGCAGTACTTC.

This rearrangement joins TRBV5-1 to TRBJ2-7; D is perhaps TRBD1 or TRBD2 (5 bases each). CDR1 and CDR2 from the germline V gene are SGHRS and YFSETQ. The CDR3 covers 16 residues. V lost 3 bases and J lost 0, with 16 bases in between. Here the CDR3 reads CASSSARDRPSYEQYF. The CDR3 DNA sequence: TGCGCCAGCAGCTCAGCCCGGGACCGACCCTCCTACGAGCAGTACTTC.

The CDR3 protein is CASSQDRDRGNYGYTF. In DNA, the CDR3 is TGCGCCAGCAGCCAAGACCGGGACAGGGGCAACTATGGCTACACCTTC. The J gene is TRBJ1-2, the V gene TRBV4-3; TRBD1 agrees at 10 bases. Germline V lookup: CDR1 LGHNA, CDR2 YSLEER. The CDR3 has 16 amino acids. Losses at the gene ends were 0 bases for V and 2 bases for J; bases not matched to a gene: 3.

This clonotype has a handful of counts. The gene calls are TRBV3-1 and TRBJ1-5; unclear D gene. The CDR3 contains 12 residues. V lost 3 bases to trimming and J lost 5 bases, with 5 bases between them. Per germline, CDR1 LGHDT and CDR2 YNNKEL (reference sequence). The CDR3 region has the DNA TGTGCCAGCAGCCACGGGGATCAGCCCCAGCATTTT. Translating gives CASSHGDQPQHF.

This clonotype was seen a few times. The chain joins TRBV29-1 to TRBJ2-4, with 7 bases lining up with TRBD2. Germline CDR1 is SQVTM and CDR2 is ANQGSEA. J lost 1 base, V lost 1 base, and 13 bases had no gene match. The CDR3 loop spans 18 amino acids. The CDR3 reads CSVEVIVIRRGAKNIQYF. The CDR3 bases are TGCAGCGTTGAAGTGATCGTCATCAGGCGGGGGGCCAAAAACATTCAGTACTTC.

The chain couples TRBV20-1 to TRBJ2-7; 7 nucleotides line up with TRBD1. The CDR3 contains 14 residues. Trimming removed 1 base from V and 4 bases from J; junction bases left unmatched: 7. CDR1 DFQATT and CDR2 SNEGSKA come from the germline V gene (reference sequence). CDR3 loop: CSARVDRVGYEQYF. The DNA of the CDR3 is TGCAGTGCTAGAGTAGACAGGGTAGGGTACGAGCAGTACTTC.

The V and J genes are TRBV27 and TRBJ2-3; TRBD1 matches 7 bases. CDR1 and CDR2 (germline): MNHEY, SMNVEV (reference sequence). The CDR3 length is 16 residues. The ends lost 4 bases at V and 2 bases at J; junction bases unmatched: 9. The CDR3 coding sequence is TGTGCCAGCAGTTCCCCAGCACAGGGGACCACAGATACGCAGTATTTT. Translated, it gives CASSSPAQGTTDTQYF.

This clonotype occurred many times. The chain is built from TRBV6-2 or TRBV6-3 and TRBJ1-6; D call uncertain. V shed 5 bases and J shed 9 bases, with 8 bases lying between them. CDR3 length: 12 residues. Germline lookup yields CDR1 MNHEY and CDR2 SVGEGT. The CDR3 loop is CASSDPGSPLHF. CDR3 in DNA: TGTGCCAGCAGTGATCCCGGTTCACCCCTCCACTTT.

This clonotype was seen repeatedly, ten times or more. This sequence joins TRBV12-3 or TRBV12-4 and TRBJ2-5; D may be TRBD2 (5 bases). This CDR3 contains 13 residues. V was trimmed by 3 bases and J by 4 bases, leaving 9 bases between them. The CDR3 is CASSFLGGETQYF. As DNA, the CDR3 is TGTGCCAGCAGTTTCCTCGGAGGAGAGACCCAGTACTTC.

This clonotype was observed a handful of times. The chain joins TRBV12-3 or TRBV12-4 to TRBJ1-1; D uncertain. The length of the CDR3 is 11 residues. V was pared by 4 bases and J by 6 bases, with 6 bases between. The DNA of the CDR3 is TGTGCCAGCAGTTGGGCCCCTGAAGCTTTCTTT. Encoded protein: CASSWAPEAFF.

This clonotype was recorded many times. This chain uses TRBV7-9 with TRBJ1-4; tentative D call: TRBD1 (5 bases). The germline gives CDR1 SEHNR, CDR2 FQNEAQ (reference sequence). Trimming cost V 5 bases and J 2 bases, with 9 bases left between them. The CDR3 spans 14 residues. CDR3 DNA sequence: TGTGCCAGCAGCCCGGGGGTTACTAATGAAAAACTGTTTTTT. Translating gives CASSPGVTNEKLFF.

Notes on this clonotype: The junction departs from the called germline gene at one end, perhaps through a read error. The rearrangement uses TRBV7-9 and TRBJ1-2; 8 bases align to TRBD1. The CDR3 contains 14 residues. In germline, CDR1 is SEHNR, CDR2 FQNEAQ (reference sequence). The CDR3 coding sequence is TGTCCCAGCAGCTTAGACAGGGGTGGCTATGGCTACACCTTC. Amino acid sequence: CPSSLDRGGYGYTF.

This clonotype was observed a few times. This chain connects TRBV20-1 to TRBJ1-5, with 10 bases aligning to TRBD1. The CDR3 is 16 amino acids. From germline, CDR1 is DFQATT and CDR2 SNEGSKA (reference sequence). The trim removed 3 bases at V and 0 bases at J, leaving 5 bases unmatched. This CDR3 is CSASSRDRGSNQPQHF. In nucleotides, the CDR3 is TGCAGTGCTAGCTCTCGGGACAGGGGTAGCAATCAGCCCCAGCATTTT.

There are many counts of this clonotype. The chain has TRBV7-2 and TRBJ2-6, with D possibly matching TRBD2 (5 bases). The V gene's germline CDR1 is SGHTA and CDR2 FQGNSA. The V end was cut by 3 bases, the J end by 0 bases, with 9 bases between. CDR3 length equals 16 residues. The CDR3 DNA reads TGTGCCAGCAGCTTGGAGGCCCTCTCTGGGGCCAACGTCCTGACTTTC. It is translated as CASSLEALSGANVLTF. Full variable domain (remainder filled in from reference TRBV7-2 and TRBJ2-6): GAGVSQSPSNKVTEKGKDVELRCDPISGHTALYWYRQSLGQGLEFLIYFQGNSAPDKSGLPSDRFSAERTGGSVSTLTIQRTQQEDSAVYLCASSLEALSGANVLTFGAGSRLTVL.

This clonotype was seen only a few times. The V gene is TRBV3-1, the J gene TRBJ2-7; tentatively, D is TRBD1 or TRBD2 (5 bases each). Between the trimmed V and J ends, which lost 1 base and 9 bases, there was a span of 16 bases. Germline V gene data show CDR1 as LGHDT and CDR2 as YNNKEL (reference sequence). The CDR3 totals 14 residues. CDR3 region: CASSQGRDVIRQYV. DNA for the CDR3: TGTGCCAGCAGCCAAGGCCGGGACGTGATTCGGCAGTACGTC.

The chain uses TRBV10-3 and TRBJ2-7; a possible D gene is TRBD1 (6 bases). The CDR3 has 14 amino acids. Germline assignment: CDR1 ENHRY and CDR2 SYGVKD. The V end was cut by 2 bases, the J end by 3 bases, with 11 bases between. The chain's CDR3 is CAISETGIGYEQYF. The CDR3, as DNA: TGTGCCATCAGTGAGACAGGGATCGGCTACGAGCAGTACTTC.

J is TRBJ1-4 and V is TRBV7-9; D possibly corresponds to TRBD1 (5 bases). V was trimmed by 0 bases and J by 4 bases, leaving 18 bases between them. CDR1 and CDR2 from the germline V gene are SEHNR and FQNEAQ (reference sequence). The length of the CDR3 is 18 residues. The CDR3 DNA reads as TGTGCCAGCAGCTTAGCGCGAATCGGGGCAGGCTATAATGAAAAACTGTTTTTT. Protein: CASSLARIGAGYNEKLFF.

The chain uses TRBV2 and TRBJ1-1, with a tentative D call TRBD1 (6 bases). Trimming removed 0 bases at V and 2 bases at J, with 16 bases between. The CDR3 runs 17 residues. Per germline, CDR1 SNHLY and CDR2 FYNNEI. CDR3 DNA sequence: TGTGCCAGCAGTGAAGCGCTCACAGGGCTTCTTAACACTGAAGCTTTCTTT. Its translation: CASSEALTGLLNTEAFF.

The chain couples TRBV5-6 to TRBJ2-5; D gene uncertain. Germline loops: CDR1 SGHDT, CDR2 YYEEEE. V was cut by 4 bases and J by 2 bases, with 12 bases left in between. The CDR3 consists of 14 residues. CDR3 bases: TGTGCCAGCAGCCAACCGGACGGACAAGAGACCCAGTACTTC. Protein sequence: CASSQPDGQETQYF.

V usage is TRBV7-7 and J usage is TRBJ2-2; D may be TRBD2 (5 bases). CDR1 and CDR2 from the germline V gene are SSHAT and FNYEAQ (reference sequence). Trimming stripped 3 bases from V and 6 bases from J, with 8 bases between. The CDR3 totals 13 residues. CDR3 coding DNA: TGTGCCAGCAGCTTCGGGGTCCCCGGGGAGCTGTTTTTT. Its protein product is CASSFGVPGELFF.

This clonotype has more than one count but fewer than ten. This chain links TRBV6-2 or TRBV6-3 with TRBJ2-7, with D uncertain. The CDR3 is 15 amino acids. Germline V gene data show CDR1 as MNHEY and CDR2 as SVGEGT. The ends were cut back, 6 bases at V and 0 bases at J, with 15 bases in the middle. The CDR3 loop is CASRISRNPSYEQYF. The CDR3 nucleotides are TGTGCCAGCAGAATCTCACGGAATCCCTCCTACGAGCAGTACTTC.